These T cell receptor beta chains were read from a single sample in a study of blood T cell repertoires in COVID-19. Only in-frame clones appear in the TCRdb table, and some are missing; sequencing was by immunoSEQ multiplex PCR. The sample consists of 200,000 or so clones, 70% to 90% of them appearing once. Sequenced sample: PBMCs or T cells enriched from blood (not recorded which). Every receptor here comes from a man aged 25 to 40 who had recovered from COVID-19. Each CDR3 is given with its conserved first and last residue.

v_call cdr3_length cdr3_aa
TRBV25-1 14 CASSEFGGDYEQYF
TRBV6-2/TRBV6-3 15 CASSYSRGLGTEAFF
TRBV6-4 11 CASSERGEAFF
TRBV2 14 CASGTGGAYNEQFF
TRBV27 15 CASRSADNSNQPQHF
TRBV12-5 19 CASGGGMRRTGPVGEKLFF
TRBV5-4 14 CASKGLDRDYGYTF
TRBV7-9 14 CASVLDSNSYEQYF
TRBV6-5 16 CASSSTQTGRAYGYTF
TRBV29-1 14 CSVVDLSYTDTQYF
TRBV27 17 CASSFNSGGTNTGELFF
TRBV30 14 CAWTTGRGNSPLHF
TRBV5-5 14 CASSRYRGQETQYF
TRBV4-2 17 CASSLPPGQLNYNEQFF
TRBV2 14 CASRTLVPVYEQYF
TRBV7-2 15 CASSSSYRVGETQYF
TRBV3-1/TRBV3-2 11 CASSSARGYTF
TRBV12-5 13 CASGLYAGTEAFF
TRBV7-2 16 CASSLVTSGGPYEQYF
TRBV30 13 CAWNRGRGTEAFF
TRBV28 15 CASSFAQAQRTEAFF
TRBV4-2 16 CASSQEGSSYNSPLHF
TRBV5-1 14 CASSLGGQIYGYTF
TRBV11-2 16 CASSPRLAGGQEEQFF
TRBV27 16 CASSPFDISGRTEAFF